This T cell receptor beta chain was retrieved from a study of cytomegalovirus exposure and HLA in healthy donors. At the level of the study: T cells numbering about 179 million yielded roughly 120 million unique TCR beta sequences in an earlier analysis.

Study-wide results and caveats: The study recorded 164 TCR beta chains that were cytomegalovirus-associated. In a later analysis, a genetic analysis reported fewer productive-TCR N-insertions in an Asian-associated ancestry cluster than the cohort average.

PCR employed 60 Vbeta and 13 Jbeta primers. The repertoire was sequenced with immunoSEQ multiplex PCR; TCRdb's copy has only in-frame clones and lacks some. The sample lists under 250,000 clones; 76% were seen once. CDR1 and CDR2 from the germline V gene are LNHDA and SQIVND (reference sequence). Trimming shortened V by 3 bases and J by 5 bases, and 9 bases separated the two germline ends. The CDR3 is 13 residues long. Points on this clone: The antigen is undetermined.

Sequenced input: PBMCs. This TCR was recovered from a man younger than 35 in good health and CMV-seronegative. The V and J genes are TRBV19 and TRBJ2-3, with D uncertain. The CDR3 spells CASSIANGDTQYF. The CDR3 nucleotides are TGTGCCAGTAGTATCGCTAACGGAGATACGCAGTATTTT.